Described below is a single T cell receptor (beta chain) sequence and its context. This clonotype was seen more than once but under ten times. The specificity of this receptor is unknown. No base quality information exists; no much larger clone differs at one position. These data are taken from a study of T-cell reconstitution after alpha-beta-depleted transplantation in children (dated by TCRdb to about 2016). Turning to the overall study: T-cell immune reconstitution after TCRalphabeta/CD19-depleted allogeneic hematopoietic cell transplantation in children was quantitatively tracked in the study by means of TCR repertoire profiling.

Receptor amplification or capture employed PCR. Sequencing was performed on an Illumina HiSeq 2500. TCR libraries were prepared with molecular barcoding, using unique molecular identifiers to normalize TCRbeta repertoire quantification. In TCRdb, the public reads were trimmed at Q25 with fastp and aligned with MiXCR, with productive beta chains retained. Identical CDR3 protein sequences are pooled into one entry, listed with their most common genes and DNA. Here the sample has 500,000 or so distinct CDR3 sequences; about an eighth occur a single time. The ten largest clones capture around 15% of the sample. According to the study, the label for this sample's treatment or condition signals: allogeneic hematopoietic cell transplantation with graft depleted of TCRalphabeta T cells and CD19 B cells. Transplant recipients were children who received TCRalphabeta/CD19-depleted allogeneic hematopoietic cell grafts.

What the study reported, not specific to this receptor: The high TCRbeta diversity at day 60 in some patients was ascribed to recipient T cells and intrathymic progenitors that had survived conditioning. The frequencies of hyperexpanded clones fell over the following months, and after one year, T-cell counts and TCRbeta diversity were mostly attributed to newly produced T cells. About two months after transplant, the apparently early recovery of alphabetaT-cell counts reportedly depended on just several hundred clones that had expanded rapidly and came from non-depleted graft cells.

Deletion took 3 bases off V and 1 base off J, with a span of 10 bases between the germline ends. CDR1 and CDR2, per the germline V gene (reference sequence), are DFQATT and SNEGSKA. Including the terminal cysteine and valine, the CDR3 comprises 13 residues. This entry keeps only the CDR3 DNA: 39 bases, framed from base 1. This TCR came from a female patient aged 2 to 10 who had a stem cell transplant for aplastic anemia, so the T cells may come from the graft donor. Sequenced material: PBMCs, mostly from graft donor cells, taken 180 days after TCRalphabeta/CD19-depleted stem cell transplant. The rearranged segments are TRBV20-1 and TRBJ2-7; the D region possibly corresponds to TRBD2 (6 bases align). The CDR3 reads CSASRRGSYEQYV. The DNA is as follows: TGCAGTGCTAGTCGGAGGGGTTCCTACGAGCAGTACGTC.